These 27 T cell receptor beta chains share one sample of origin, sequenced in a study of blood T cell repertoires in COVID-19. The data were produced by immunoSEQ multiplex PCR, yet TCRdb's version contains in-frame clones alone and is incomplete. This sample has a few hundred thousand clones, with 85% to 90% found just once. Sequenced: peripheral blood. The receptors were sampled from a woman aged 45-60 years with COVID-19, enrolled during active disease.

CDR3 region: CASSITGPYEQYF. The CDR3 DNA follows: TGTGCCAGTAGTATTACAGGGCCCTACGAGCAGTACTTC. The chain employs TRBV19 and TRBJ2-7, with a tentative D call TRBD1 (6 bases). Germline loops: CDR1 LNHDA, CDR2 SQIVND (reference sequence). The CDR3 consists of 13 residues. V was shortened by 3 bases and J by 2 bases, with 8 bases between the two germline ends.

The chain carries TRBV5-6 and TRBJ2-3; weak D call: TRBD1 (6 bases). The germline gives CDR1 SGHDT, CDR2 YYEEEE. Trimming shortened V by 4 bases and J by 5 bases, and 11 bases separated the two germline ends. There are 13 residues in the CDR3. CDR3 amino acids: CASSISRGDTQYF. The CDR3 DNA is TGTGCCAGCAGCATCTCCAGGGGAGATACGCAGTATTTT.

The chain recombines TRBV10-3 with TRBJ2-7; TRBD1 agrees at 9 bases. Germline assignment: CDR1 ENHRY and CDR2 SYGVKD. The J segment lost 3 bases and the V segment lost 6 bases, leaving 12 bases of the junction unmatched. The CDR3 runs to 16 residues. The CDR3 DNA sequence: TGTGCCATCAGCCGAGGACAGGGGACACCTCACTACGAGCAGTACTTC. It yields the protein CAISRGQGTPHYEQYF.

This chain uses TRBV4-2 with TRBJ2-1, with 9 bases that match TRBD1. From germline, CDR1 is LGHNA and CDR2 YNFKEQ. The length of the CDR3 is 15 residues. After removal of 3 bases from V and 6 bases from J, the junction contained 6 bases not matched to a gene. CDR3 sequence reads: CASSQDRGRSNEQFF. In DNA form, the CDR3 reads TGTGCCAGCAGCCAGGACAGGGGCCGATCCAATGAGCAGTTCTTC.

The V gene is TRBV19, the J gene TRBJ2-7; TRBD2 matches 10 bases. CDR1 and CDR2 from the germline V gene are LNHDA and SQIVND (reference sequence). The CDR3 is 15 amino acids. The V and J ends lost 5 bases and 4 bases, in that order; junction bases with no gene match: 8. CDR3 in amino acids: CASSHRTSGIYEQYF. For the CDR3, the DNA is TGTGCCAGTAGTCACCGAACTAGCGGGATTTACGAGCAGTACTTC.

This rearrangement joins TRBV11-2 to TRBJ2-7, with TRBD2 matching over 8 bases. Germline-derived CDR1 and CDR2 are SGHAT and FQNNGV. J gave up 5 bases and V 0 bases, and 9 bases lay outside the gene matches. The CDR3 runs 16 residues. The CDR3 loop is CASSLEGFGTRHEQYF. The CDR3 region has the DNA TGTGCCAGCAGCTTAGAAGGTTTTGGGACTAGACACGAGCAGTACTTC.

The chain couples TRBV10-1 to TRBJ2-3, with TRBD2 matching 7 bases. This CDR3 is built from 15 residues. Unmatched junction bases numbered 6, after V lost 2 bases and J lost 4 bases. Germline V CDR1 and CDR2: WNHNN, SYGVQD (reference sequence). The CDR3 DNA follows: TGCGCCAGCAGTGAGCTTATACGGGGGGCAGATACGCAGTATTTT. This sequence encodes CASSELIRGADTQYF.

The chain has TRBV15 and TRBJ1-1, with a possible D match to TRBD1 (6 bases). The CDR3 is made up of 15 amino acids. CDR1 is LNHNV, CDR2 YYDKDF, per germline (reference sequence). V shed 3 bases and J shed 0 bases, with 11 bases lying between them. CDR3: CATSRRGGLNTEAFF. In DNA, the CDR3 is TGTGCCACCAGCAGGAGAGGGGGTCTGAACACTGAAGCTTTCTTT. Variable domain in full (rest from reference TRBV15 and TRBJ1-1): DAMVIQNPRYQVTQFGKPVTLSCSQTLNHNVMYWYQQKSSQAPKLLFHYYDKDFNNEADTPDNFQSRRPNTSFCFLDIRSPGLGDTAMYLCATSRRGGLNTEAFFGQGTRLTVV.

This clone was counted only a few times. The chain joins TRBV19 to TRBJ2-2; no clear D. The germline V and J ends were trimmed by 3 bases and 6 bases, with 14 bases remaining between them. The CDR3 loop spans 15 amino acids. Germline V gene data show CDR1 as LNHDA and CDR2 as SQIVND (reference sequence). The CDR3 reads CASSISRSDPGELFF. In nucleotides, the CDR3 is TGTGCCAGTAGTATTTCCCGGAGCGACCCCGGGGAGCTGTTTTTT.

J is TRBJ1-1 and V is TRBV6-5; TRBD1 matches 7 bases. J was trimmed by 4 bases and V by 4 bases; bases with no gene match: 9. Germline values: CDR1 MNHEY, CDR2 SVGAGI. The CDR3 is 15 amino acids. CDR3: CASSSGRQGATEAFF. CDR3 DNA: TGTGCCAGCAGTTCCGGCCGACAGGGTGCCACTGAAGCTTTCTTT.

V and J are TRBV27 and TRBJ2-7; unclear D gene. With 4 bases removed from V and 5 bases from J, the gap between germline ends came to 15 bases. Germline values: CDR1 MNHEY, CDR2 SMNVEV (reference sequence). The CDR3 consists of 14 residues. Here the CDR3 DNA reads TGTGCCAGCAGTTCCCAAGCCCTGTCCAACGAGCAGTACTTC. Protein: CASSSQALSNEQYF.

This chain joins TRBV30 and TRBJ2-1; D gene ambiguous. The CDR3 has 12 amino acids. CDR1 GTSNPN and CDR2 SVGIG come from the germline V gene (reference sequence). Trimming pared 1 base from V and 6 bases from J, leaving 7 bases between. Here the CDR3 DNA reads TGTGCCTGGAGTGAAAGCTTCAATGAGCAGTTCTTC. Translated, it gives CAWSESFNEQFF.

The chain links TRBV5-1 to TRBJ2-1; TRBD2 matches at 9 bases. Germline V gene sequence: CDR1 SGHRS, CDR2 YFSETQ. V dropped 0 bases and J dropped 5; count of bases not matched to a gene: 3. This CDR3 has 15 residues. This chain's CDR3 is CASSLGLAGHNEQFF. The CDR3 DNA sequence: TGCGCCAGCAGCTTGGGCCTAGCGGGACACAATGAGCAGTTCTTC.

V is TRBV7-9 and J is TRBJ2-7; 7 nucleotides align to TRBD2. CDR1 is SEHNR and CDR2 is FQNEAQ in the germline V gene (reference sequence). This CDR3 comprises 17 residues. V trimming: 3 bases; J trimming: 0 bases; junction bases outside the gene matches: 11. The CDR3 loop is CASSFASGHKPSYEQYF. The CDR3 nucleotides are TGTGCCAGCAGCTTCGCTAGCGGCCATAAGCCCTCCTACGAGCAGTACTTC.

The V and J genes are TRBV4-1 and TRBJ2-1; D remains unclear. Germline V gene sequence: CDR1 MGHRA, CDR2 YSYEKL. Trimming removed 0 bases at V and 8 bases at J, with 14 bases between. The CDR3 totals 15 residues. The CDR3 sequence is CASSQETTGWHEQFF. The CDR3 DNA reads as TGCGCCAGCAGCCAAGAAACTACCGGGTGGCATGAGCAGTTCTTC.

This chain links TRBV7-7 with TRBJ1-1; 8 nucleotides agree with TRBD1. This CDR3 contains 13 residues. V was pared by 10 bases and J by 2 bases, with 6 bases of the junction left unmatched. The germline CDR1 and CDR2 sequences are SSHAT and FNYEAQ (reference sequence). The CDR3 sequence: CAISTGVNTEAFF. The CDR3 DNA sequence: TGTGCCATTTCGACAGGGGTTAACACTGAAGCTTTCTTT.

The genes are TRBV29-1 and TRBJ2-5, with 11 bases aligning to TRBD2. V lost 7 bases, J lost 2 bases, and 9 bases stayed unmatched. The CDR3 contains 15 residues. CDR1 and CDR2 from the germline V gene are SQVTM and ANQGSEA. CDR3 residues: CSARGLAGIQETQYF. CDR3 nucleotide sequence: TGCAGCGCTAGAGGACTAGCGGGCATTCAAGAGACCCAGTACTTC.

The J gene is TRBJ2-7, the V gene TRBV20-1; TRBD2 matches 12 bases. V shed 3 bases and J 2 bases; nucleotides not matched to a gene: 2. Germline lookup yields CDR1 DFQATT and CDR2 SNEGSKA (reference sequence). The CDR3 sequence is 14 residues long. The CDR3 spells CSASGTSGPYEQYF. The CDR3 nucleotides are TGCAGTGCTAGTGGGACTAGCGGGCCCTACGAGCAGTACTTC.

This clone was detected a few times. The CDR3 sequence is CASSRENYGYTF. The CDR3, as DNA: TGTGCCAGCAGCCGGGAGAACTATGGCTACACCTTC. The chain uses TRBV11-1 and TRBJ1-2; D unresolved. The CDR3 spans 12 residues. Trimming removed 5 bases from V and 2 bases from J, with 6 bases in between. CDR1 and CDR2 (germline): SGHAT, FQDESV (reference sequence).

The rearrangement joins TRBV9 to TRBJ1-1; no clear D. This CDR3 contains 15 residues. V was shortened by 2 bases and J by 2 bases, with 13 bases between the two germline ends. Looked up from germline, CDR1 is SGDLS and CDR2 is YYNGEE. The CDR3: CASSVQSNINTEAFF. The CDR3 DNA sequence: TGTGCCAGCAGCGTCCAATCGAACATCAACACTGAAGCTTTCTTT.

The rearrangement uses TRBV21-1 and TRBJ2-1; TRBD2, the table's D call, was not compared with the DNA. TRBV21-1 is a pseudogene segment. The CDR3 totals 16 residues. The CDR3, as DNA: TGTGCCAGCAGCAAAGGGCACTTGGAGAGGTACAATGAGCAGTTCTTC. Residues: CASSKGHLERYNEQFF.

This clone was seen only once. The rearrangement uses TRBV18 and TRBJ1-6; D unclear. The CDR3 spans 14 residues. V was trimmed by 4 bases and J by 10 bases, leaving 14 bases between them. CDR1 and CDR2 (germline): KGHSH, LQKENI. The CDR3 DNA is TGTGCCAGCTCACAGGACCGGGGAGGATCACCCCTCCACTTT. Residues: CASSQDRGGSPLHF.

V gene TRBV18 combines with J gene TRBJ2-7, with 10 bases lining up with TRBD2. V lost 1 base and J lost 6; bases outside the gene matches: 6. CDR1 is KGHSH and CDR2 is LQKENI in the germline V gene. This CDR3 contains 15 residues. CDR3 nucleotides: TGTGCCAGCTCACCACACCCTAGCGGGAGTGGCGAGCAGTACTTC. Amino acid sequence: CASSPHPSGSGEQYF.

The chain recombines TRBV7-2 with TRBJ2-7; 7 bases agree with TRBD1. The V gene end was trimmed by 4 bases and the J gene end by 0 bases; junction bases not matched to a gene: 3. From germline, CDR1 is SGHTA and CDR2 FQGNSA. The CDR3 has 14 amino acids. DNA for the CDR3: TGTGCCAGCAGCTCACAGGGGAGCTCCTACGAGCAGTACTTC. This codes for CASSSQGSSYEQYF.

V usage is TRBV24-1 and J usage is TRBJ2-3; 9 bases agree with TRBD1. This CDR3 comprises 19 residues. Germline V gene lookup returns CDR1 KGHDR and CDR2 SFDVKD. J was trimmed by 2 bases and V by 5 bases; bases with no gene match: 16. The CDR3 loop is CATSGLLPAGTGFTDTQYF. CDR3 coding DNA: TGTGCCACCAGTGGCTTGCTTCCCGCCGGGACAGGGTTCACAGATACGCAGTATTTT.

CDR3 region: CASSPGTGGNTEAFF. The CDR3 nucleotides are TGTGCCAGTAGTCCAGGGACAGGGGGGAACACTGAAGCTTTCTTT. This chain connects TRBV19 to TRBJ1-1, with 11 bases that match TRBD1. Germline assignment: CDR1 LNHDA and CDR2 SQIVND (reference sequence). V lost 5 bases to trimming and J lost 1 base; unmatched junction nucleotides: 3. The CDR3 has 15 residues.

This chain connects TRBV2 to TRBJ2-7; TRBD1 is a possible D gene (5 bases). The CDR3 runs to 12 residues. Germline CDR1 and CDR2: SNHLY and FYNNEI. Between the trimmed V and J ends, which lost 6 bases and 3 bases, there was a span of 9 bases. CDR3 in amino acids: CASSQQDYEQYF. The CDR3 DNA reads TGTGCCAGCAGCCAACAGGACTACGAGCAGTACTTC.